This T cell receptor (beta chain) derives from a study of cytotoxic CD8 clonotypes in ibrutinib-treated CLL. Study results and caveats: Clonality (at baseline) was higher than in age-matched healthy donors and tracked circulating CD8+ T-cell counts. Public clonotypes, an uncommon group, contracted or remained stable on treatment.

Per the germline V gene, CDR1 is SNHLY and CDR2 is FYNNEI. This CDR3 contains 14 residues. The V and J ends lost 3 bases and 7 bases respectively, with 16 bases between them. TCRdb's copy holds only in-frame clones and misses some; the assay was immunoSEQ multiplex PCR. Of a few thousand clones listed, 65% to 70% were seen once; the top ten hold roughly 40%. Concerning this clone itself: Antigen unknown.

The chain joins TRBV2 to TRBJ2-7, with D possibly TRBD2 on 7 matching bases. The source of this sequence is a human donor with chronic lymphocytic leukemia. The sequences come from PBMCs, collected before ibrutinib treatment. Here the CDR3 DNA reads TGTGCCAGCAGTGAGGGAAGGGGGGGCCTAGAGCAGTACTTC. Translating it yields CASSEGRGGLEQYF.